The 29 T cell receptor beta chains listed next were all sequenced from one sample in a study of T cell responses to AZD1222 COVID-19 vaccine. The repertoire was sequenced with immunoSEQ multiplex PCR; TCRdb's copy has only in-frame clones and lacks some. The sample includes roughly 180,000 clones, about 91% of them seen just once. Sequencing used peripheral blood, obtained on day 0 of AZD1222 vaccination. These receptors came from an adult in good health.

The V and J genes are TRBV30 and TRBJ2-7; 11 bases are a match to TRBD1. This CDR3 spans 14 amino acids. V trimming: 7 bases; J trimming: 2 bases; junction bases outside the gene matches: 7. The germline gives CDR1 GTSNPN, CDR2 SVGIG (reference sequence). In DNA, the CDR3 is TGTGCCTCGCGAGGGACAGGGGGAACCTACGAGCAGTACTTC. This gives the protein CASRGTGGTYEQYF.

The rearrangement joins TRBV7-2 to TRBJ1-5; D is unclear. Germline V gives CDR1 SGHTA, CDR2 FQGNSA. The CDR3 runs 14 residues. V lost 1 base to trimming and J lost 4 bases, with 8 bases between them. CDR3: CASSLGSANQPQHF. The CDR3, as DNA: TGTGCCAGCAGCTTAGGGTCTGCGAATCAGCCCCAGCATTTT.

This chain joins TRBV11-2 and TRBJ1-2; D not certain. V gave up 1 base and J gave up 0 bases, with 12 bases separating them. Germline V gene data show CDR1 as SGHAT and CDR2 as FQNNGV. The CDR3 covers 16 residues. The DNA of the CDR3 is TGTGCCAGCAGCTTAGTCGGGCTCCCCTCTAACTATGGCTACACCTTC. It encodes CASSLVGLPSNYGYTF.

The V call is TRBV28, the J call TRBJ1-5; D is unresolved. The CDR3 has 14 amino acids. Looked up from germline, CDR1 is MDHEN and CDR2 is SYDVKM. The germline V and J ends were trimmed by 2 bases and 3 bases, with 8 bases remaining between them. The CDR3 nucleotides are TGTGCCAGCAGTTTAGCCATCGTCAATCAGCCCCAGCATTTT. Encoded protein: CASSLAIVNQPQHF.

This clone came up once. The chain combines TRBV7-2 with TRBJ1-6; 9 nucleotides line up with TRBD1. Trimming removed 5 bases from V and 0 bases from J; junction bases left unmatched: 11. Germline V CDR1 and CDR2: SGHTA, FQGNSA. The CDR3 extends over 19 amino acids. The CDR3 region is CASSHSGQGLGSYNSPLHF. CDR3 nucleotide sequence: TGTGCCAGCAGCCATTCAGGACAGGGGTTGGGCTCCTATAATTCACCCCTCCACTTT.

The V gene is TRBV28, the J gene TRBJ1-3; no firm D call. CDR1 is MDHEN, CDR2 SYDVKM, per germline. The germline V and J ends were trimmed by 2 bases and 0 bases, with 11 bases remaining between them. The CDR3 is 16 residues long. The CDR3 reads CASSLSWGDSGNTIYF. DNA for the CDR3: TGTGCCAGCAGTTTAAGTTGGGGAGACTCTGGAAACACCATATATTTT.

The chain employs TRBV19 and TRBJ2-7; 11 bases match TRBD1. Looked up from germline, CDR1 is LNHDA and CDR2 is SQIVND (reference sequence). With 3 bases clipped from V and 5 bases from J, the junction kept 6 bases outside the gene matches. CDR3 length: 15 residues. CDR3 nucleotide sequence: TGTGCCAGTAGTATCCGGGGACAGGGGGTCCACGAGCAGTACTTC. As protein: CASSIRGQGVHEQYF.

There are a few counts of this clone. This chain links TRBV2 with TRBJ1-5; D might be TRBD1 (6 bases). V lost 3 bases and J 0 bases, leaving 15 bases between the germline ends. There are 17 residues in the CDR3. Germline V gene data show CDR1 as SNHLY and CDR2 as FYNNEI. CDR3 sequence (DNA): TGTGCCAGCAGTGACAGGGGATCGAGAAATAGCAATCAGCCCCAGCATTTT. Protein product: CASSDRGSRNSNQPQHF.

V is TRBV28 and J is TRBJ1-2; D perhaps matches TRBD1 (5 bases). This CDR3 has 14 residues. Trimming took 5 bases from V and 3 from J, leaving 13 bases between them. Germline CDR1 and CDR2: MDHEN and SYDVKM. The CDR3 region is CASSPPGDYYGYTF. DNA of the CDR3: TGTGCCAGCAGTCCTCCTGGGGACTACTATGGCTACACCTTC.

This chain uses TRBV12-3 or TRBV12-4 with TRBJ1-3; D remains ambiguous. The CDR3 runs to 12 residues. Trimming pared 3 bases from V and 5 bases from J, leaving 5 bases between. CDR3 residues: CASSLARNTIYF. The CDR3 DNA follows: TGTGCCAGCAGTTTGGCGAGAAACACCATATATTTT.

The chain employs TRBV5-6 and TRBJ1-2; D possibly corresponds to TRBD1 (6 bases). Germline CDR1 and CDR2: SGHDT and YYEEEE. V lost 0 bases and J lost 5, with 17 bases in between. CDR3 length: 16 amino acids. The CDR3 loop is CASSLATGTLDYGYTF. CDR3 bases: TGTGCCAGCAGCTTGGCCACAGGGACCCTCGATTATGGCTACACCTTC.

The chain is built from TRBV10-3 and TRBJ2-7; 8 bases fit TRBD2. This CDR3 is 14 amino acids long. V was clipped by 6 bases and J by 3 bases; unmatched bases: 7. Germline-derived CDR1 and CDR2 are ENHRY and SYGVKD. The CDR3 sequence is CAIRESGLVYEQYF. The CDR3 DNA reads TGTGCCATCAGAGAATCGGGACTAGTCTACGAGCAGTACTTC.

This clone appeared once. The chain joins TRBV7-2 to TRBJ1-4; D unclear. CDR1 is SGHTA, CDR2 FQGNSA, per germline. The CDR3 extends over 13 amino acids. The germline V and J ends were trimmed by 5 bases and 3 bases, with 7 bases remaining between them. Here the CDR3 DNA reads TGTGCCAGCAGCCCAGGTCCTAATGAAAAACTGTTTTTT. Protein: CASSPGPNEKLFF.

The chain carries TRBV11-2 and TRBJ2-3, with 7 bases matching TRBD2. Losses at the gene ends were 3 bases for V and 8 bases for J; bases not matched to a gene: 11. Germline V gene data show CDR1 as SGHAT and CDR2 as FQNNGV. The CDR3 has 15 amino acids. In DNA form, the CDR3 reads TGTGCCAGCAGCTTGTCACGGGGAGGGATAGCTACGCAGTATTTT. This encodes CASSLSRGGIATQYF.

The gene calls are TRBV7-8 and TRBJ1-1, with D tentatively TRBD1 (5 bases). Trimming pared 5 bases from V and 2 bases from J, leaving 9 bases between. This CDR3 comprises 13 residues. Germline values: CDR1 SGHVS, CDR2 FQNEAQ. The CDR3 nucleotides are TGTGCCAGCAGCCGGGGGAGAAACACTGAAGCTTTCTTT. Its protein product is CASSRGRNTEAFF.

The chain joins TRBV28 to TRBJ1-6; 7 nucleotides line up with TRBD1. This CDR3 contains 14 residues. With 4 bases clipped from V and 7 bases from J, the junction kept 4 bases outside the gene matches. CDR1 and CDR2 (germline): MDHEN, SYDVKM. The DNA for the CDR3 is TGTGCCAGCAGTTACAGGGGACTCAATTCACCCCTCCACTTT. Translated: CASSYRGLNSPLHF.

The genes are TRBV11-2 and TRBJ2-3; 7 bases are a match to TRBD1. The CDR3 totals 16 residues. Germline CDR1 reads SGHAT; CDR2 reads FQNNGV. V was clipped by 2 bases and J by 8 bases; unmatched bases: 13. The CDR3: CASSLSMGQLLGTQYF. The CDR3, as DNA: TGTGCCAGCAGCTTATCAATGGGACAGCTTTTAGGTACGCAGTATTTT.

The V gene is TRBV4-1, the J gene TRBJ1-2; D is uncertain. CDR3 length: 14 amino acids. The V gene's germline CDR1 is MGHRA and CDR2 YSYEKL. Trimming took off 1 base at V and 6 bases at J, with 12 bases between the two ends. The CDR3 nucleotides are TGCGCCAGCAGCCAAGTACCCCGTATGCATGGCTACACCTTC. This encodes CASSQVPRMHGYTF.

The gene calls are TRBV7-9 and TRBJ1-1, with TRBD1 as a possible D gene (6 bases). CDR3 length equals 16 residues. Trimming cost V 2 bases and J 0 bases, with 13 bases left between them. Germline V gives CDR1 SEHNR, CDR2 FQNEAQ (reference sequence). The CDR3 DNA reads TGTGCCAGCAGCTTAAGGCAGGGGAGCATGAACACTGAAGCTTTCTTT. It translates to CASSLRQGSMNTEAFF.

The chain has TRBV6-2 or TRBV6-3 and TRBJ1-3; D is possibly TRBD1 (6 bases). Trimming took off 6 bases at V and 3 bases at J, with 18 bases between the two ends. Germline values: CDR1 MNHEY, CDR2 SVGEGT. CDR3 size: 16 residues. The CDR3 is CASSPPGGGRGNTIYF. The CDR3 DNA reads as TGTGCCAGCAGCCCACCGGGGGGGGGCCGTGGAAACACCATATATTTT.

This chain's CDR3 is CASSLAGWYNRMNTEAFF. Written as DNA, the CDR3 is TGTGCCAGCAGCTTAGCGGGTTGGTACAACAGGATGAACACTGAAGCTTTCTTT. The rearrangement joins TRBV11-2 to TRBJ1-1; a possible D gene is TRBD1 (5 bases). Germline CDR1 and CDR2: SGHAT and FQNNGV. The V gene lost 1 base and the J gene lost 0 bases, with 18 bases spanning the gap. The CDR3 consists of 18 residues.

This clone was picked up a small number of times. This chain joins TRBV27 and TRBJ2-1; D is ambiguous. V shed 8 bases and J shed 2 bases, with 16 bases lying between them. Germline CDR1 and CDR2: MNHEY and SMNVEV (reference sequence). The CDR3 spans 15 residues. The CDR3 nucleotides read TGTGCCAGCGGAAAAAGGACCGTCGCCTACAATGAGCAGTTCTTC. Its protein product is CASGKRTVAYNEQFF.

This chain links TRBV9 with TRBJ2-7; either TRBD1 or TRBD2 may fit D (5 bases each). This CDR3 is built from 16 residues. Germline values: CDR1 SGDLS, CDR2 YYNGEE. Deletions cut 4 bases from V and 3 bases from J, with 20 bases between. This CDR3 reads CASSHNSRDGSYEQYF. The CDR3 bases are TGTGCCAGCAGCCACAACAGCCGGGACGGAAGCTACGAGCAGTACTTC.

This chain links TRBV6-5 with TRBJ2-3; no clear D gene. Trimming left V 8 bases short and J 0 bases short, with 12 bases between. CDR1 and CDR2 from the germline V gene are MNHEY and SVGAGI. The CDR3 is 14 residues long. CDR3 coding DNA: TGTGCCAGCGGCAAGGCCTCTAGCACAGATACGCAGTATTTT. Protein: CASGKASSTDTQYF.

The CDR3 is CASGEGGLRSEAFF. The CDR3 region has the DNA TGTGCCAGCGGGGAAGGGGGATTGAGGTCTGAAGCTTTCTTT. The chain carries TRBV6-6 and TRBJ1-1; possible D gene TRBD1, 6 bases. With 8 bases removed from V and 6 bases from J, the gap between germline ends came to 19 bases. The germline gives CDR1 MNHNY, CDR2 SVGAGI (reference sequence). The CDR3 runs to 14 residues.

The V and J genes are TRBV6-5 and TRBJ2-3, with 9 positions matching TRBD2. The CDR3 runs to 15 residues. V dropped 6 bases and J dropped 1; count of bases not matched to a gene: 5. The germline V gene encodes CDR1 MNHEY and CDR2 SVGAGI. The CDR3 loop reads CASRIRTSGTDTQYF. CDR3 nucleotides: TGTGCCAGCAGAATTAGGACTAGCGGCACAGATACGCAGTATTTT.

This chain links TRBV29-1 with TRBJ1-2, with unresolved D. The V and J ends lost 5 bases and 3 bases respectively, with 19 bases between them. The CDR3 consists of 15 residues. Germline CDR1 is SQVTM and CDR2 is ANQGSEA. CDR3 amino acids: CSVQMWPGGDYGYTF. CDR3 DNA sequence: TGCAGCGTTCAAATGTGGCCAGGCGGGGACTATGGCTACACCTTC.

The V call is TRBV19, the J call TRBJ1-5; weak D call: TRBD1 (5 bases). The CDR3 is 16 residues long. In germline, CDR1 is LNHDA, CDR2 SQIVND (reference sequence). V lost 6 bases and J 4 bases, leaving 19 bases between the germline ends. The CDR3 is CASRGSWRGPNQPQHF. The CDR3, as DNA: TGTGCCAGTAGGGGTTCTTGGAGGGGCCCAAATCAGCCCCAGCATTTT.

The J gene is TRBJ1-2, the V gene TRBV7-9; 10 bases align to TRBD1. The V and J ends lost 1 base and 5 bases, in that order; junction bases with no gene match: 1. The germline V gene encodes CDR1 SEHNR and CDR2 FQNEAQ (reference sequence). The CDR3 has 14 residues. CDR3: CASSLGGQGYGYTF. CDR3 DNA: TGTGCCAGCAGCTTAGGGGGACAGGGGTATGGCTACACCTTC.